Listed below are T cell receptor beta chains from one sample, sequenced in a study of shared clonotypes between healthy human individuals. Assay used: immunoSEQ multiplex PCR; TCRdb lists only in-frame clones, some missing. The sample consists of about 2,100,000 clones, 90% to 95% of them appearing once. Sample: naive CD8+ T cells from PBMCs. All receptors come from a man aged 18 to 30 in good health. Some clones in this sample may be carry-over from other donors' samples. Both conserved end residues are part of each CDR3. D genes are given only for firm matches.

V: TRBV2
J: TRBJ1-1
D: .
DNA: TGTGCCAGCAGGGGTTTTTCGGGTGAAGCTTTCTTT
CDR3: CASRGFSGEAFF

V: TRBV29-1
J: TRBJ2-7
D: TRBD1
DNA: TGCAGCGTGGGAACTACAGGGGAAGGGTACGAGCAGTACTTC
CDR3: CSVGTTGEGYEQYF

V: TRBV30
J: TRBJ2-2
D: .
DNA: TGTGCCTGGAACCCAGAGAACACCGGGGAGCTGTTTTTT
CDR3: CAWNPENTGELFF

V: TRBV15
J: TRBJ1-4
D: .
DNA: TGTGCCACCAGGGGAGCAGGCACTAATGAAAAACTGTTTTTT
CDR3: CATRGAGTNEKLFF

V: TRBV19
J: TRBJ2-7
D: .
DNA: TGTGCCAGTAGTCTCACCTTGTCCTACGAGCAGTACTTC
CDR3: CASSLTLSYEQYF

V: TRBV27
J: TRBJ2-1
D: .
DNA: TGTGCCAGCAGTTTAGGGGCAGGGTTGTGGAATGAGCAGTTCTTC
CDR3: CASSLGAGLWNEQFF

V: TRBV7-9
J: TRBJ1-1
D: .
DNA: TGTGCCAGCAGCCACTTCCTCGTGGACACTGAAGCTTTCTTT
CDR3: CASSHFLVDTEAFF

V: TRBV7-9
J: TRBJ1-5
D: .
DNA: TGTGCCAGCAGCTCGGACCTAGATATGGGCGTTAGCAATCAGCCCCAGCATTTT
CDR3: CASSSDLDMGVSNQPQHF

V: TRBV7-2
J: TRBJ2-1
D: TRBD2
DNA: TGTGCCAGCAGCGATAGCGGGCTACTCAATGAGCAGTTCTTC
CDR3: CASSDSGLLNEQFF

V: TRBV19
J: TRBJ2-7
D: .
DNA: TGTGCCAGTAGTATATCCGCCGGGAACTACGAGCAGTACTTC
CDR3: CASSISAGNYEQYF

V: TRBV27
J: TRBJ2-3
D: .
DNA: TGTGCCAGCAGTTTCAGGGAGGGCACAGATACGCAGTATTTT
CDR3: CASSFREGTDTQYF